The 5 T cell receptor beta chains reported below all come from one sample, sequenced in a study of cytomegalovirus exposure and HLA in healthy donors. Generated by immunoSEQ multiplex PCR, the TCRdb table keeps only in-frame clones and is missing some. The sample shows roughly 62,000 clones, around 94% of them seen only once. The sequenced sample consisted of PBMCs. Receptors were obtained from a man in his late teens or twenties in good health and CMV-seronegative.

The chain employs TRBV7-2 and TRBJ1-5, with 8 bases fitting TRBD1. J was trimmed by 4 bases and V by 5 bases; bases with no gene match: 10. Germline V gene data show CDR1 as SGHTA and CDR2 as FQGNSA. The CDR3 loop spans 16 amino acids. The CDR3 sequence is CASSALSTGANQPQHF. The CDR3 DNA reads as TGTGCCAGCAGCGCGCTGTCGACAGGGGCGAATCAGCCCCAGCATTTT.

This clone occurred once. V is TRBV5-1 and J is TRBJ2-3; possibly TRBD1 for D (6 bases). The CDR3 is made up of 14 amino acids. Looked up from germline, CDR1 is SGHRS and CDR2 is YFSETQ. V lost 3 bases to trimming and J lost 0 bases, with 8 bases between them. CDR3 coding DNA: TGCGCCAGCAGCTCGGACAGTAGCACAGATACGCAGTATTTT. Protein: CASSSDSSTDTQYF.

The chain uses TRBV5-1 and TRBJ2-7, with a tentative D call TRBD2 (5 bases). The germline V and J ends were trimmed by 0 bases and 3 bases, with 16 bases remaining between them. This CDR3 spans 16 amino acids. Germline V gene sequence: CDR1 SGHRS, CDR2 YFSETQ. This chain's CDR3 is CASSLGGSGPLYEQYF. Here the CDR3 DNA reads TGCGCCAGCAGCTTGGGCGGGTCAGGCCCACTCTACGAGCAGTACTTC.

The V gene is TRBV4-1, the J gene TRBJ2-3, with no clear D. Germline loops: CDR1 MGHRA, CDR2 YSYEKL. V was cut by 4 bases and J by 8 bases, with 13 bases left in between. The CDR3 sequence is 13 residues long. In DNA, the CDR3 is TGCGCCAGCAGCCGTGAAGCCGGAGCTACGCAGTATTTT. Translating gives CASSREAGATQYF.

The chain employs TRBV6-5 and TRBJ1-2, with 9 bases that match TRBD1. The CDR3 runs to 14 residues. From germline, CDR1 is MNHEY and CDR2 SVGAGI. With 7 bases clipped from V and 5 bases from J, the junction kept 8 bases outside the gene matches. CDR3: CASTPTTGGYGYTF. CDR3 DNA: TGTGCCAGCACGCCAACGACAGGGGGATATGGCTACACCTTC.